These T cell receptor beta chains were read from a single sample in a study of blood T cells in healthy people across ages. MiXCR was run by TCRdb on the 5' RACE reads, yielding one entry per CDR3 protein. The sample has 1.5 million to 1.9 million distinct CDR3 sequences, about 45% seen once. The sequencing sample was made of blood. The receptors shown here come from a woman aged 18-29 years in good health. Both conserved end residues are trimmed from each CDR3.

TRBJ2-1	TRBV2	ATGDSGPNEQF
TRBJ2-4	TRBV12-3/TRBV12-4	ASSLSGQGGIQY
TRBJ1-1	TRBV3-1	ASSQDLGRDQAF
TRBJ2-3	TRBV20-1	SAYRTGSGDTQY
TRBJ1-2	TRBV6-5	ASSSGTPTEGYT
TRBJ2-1	TRBV24-1	ATMPRGAQGAGEQF
TRBJ1-2	TRBV12-3/TRBV12-4	ASSLGQRFGYT
TRBJ2-1	TRBV3-1	ASSQEFGTTFNEQF
TRBJ1-1	TRBV5-1	ASSSRATTNTEAF
TRBJ1-2	TRBV7-2	ASSLVAGAYGYT
TRBJ1-5	TRBV20-1	SARTPNQPQH
TRBJ2-4	TRBV6-5	ASSTLAAENIQY
TRBJ1-2	TRBV27	ASSRLRGSDYGYT
TRBJ2-7	TRBV30	AWSVLHNYEQY
TRBJ1-2	TRBV11-2	ASSAVRTEGGYT
TRBJ2-1	TRBV4-3	ASSQDGGGGPTGEQF
TRBJ1-4	TRBV2	ASSPFGMFNEKLF
TRBJ1-6	TRBV21-1	ASTRRTVRTYNSPLH
TRBJ1-1	TRBV27	ASRRNRGTEAF
TRBJ1-1	TRBV5-1	ASSYYTRTGENTEAF
TRBJ2-1	TRBV3-1	ASSQGDGTSGYNEQF
TRBJ2-1	TRBV19	ASSIIAGGNEQF
TRBJ1-4	TRBV24-1	ATSDARPGEKLF
TRBJ1-3	TRBV4-3	ASSQDLFRGLNTIY
TRBJ2-1	TRBV10-3	ATSQIGDEQF
TRBJ2-2	TRBV2	ASMAPPPTGELF
TRBJ2-2	TRBV27	ASSFWLAGVPGTGELF